This T cell receptor beta chain was documented in a study of blood T cell repertoires in COVID-19. Under the authors' procedure: Estimation of nucleated cell counts relied on the amplification of reference gene primers. The assay was immunoSEQ multiplex PCR, and TCRdb's table has in-frame clones only and misses some. Clone size and V and J calls were adopted from that table, with D and trimming inferred from the DNA. The data contain 40,000 or so clones, over 75% of them singletons. The germline gives CDR1 GTSNPN, CDR2 SVGIG (reference sequence). Trimming took 1 base from V and 7 from J; bases not matched to a gene: 6. This CDR3 contains 13 residues.

The rearrangement joins TRBV30 to TRBJ2-5, with 7 bases that match TRBD2. The sequence was obtained from a human donor in a cohort sampled during active COVID-19. Source material: peripheral blood. The CDR3 protein is CAWSAAGRGTQYF. The CDR3 region has the DNA TGTGCCTGGAGTGCAGCGGGACGGGGGACCCAGTACTTC.